Listed below are T cell receptor beta chains from one sample, sequenced in a study of Graves' ophthalmopathy and Graves' hyperthyroidism. Via MiXCR, TCRdb re-called the multiplex PCR reads, giving one row per CDR3 protein. The table includes some 350,000 distinct CDR3 sequences, approximately 18% detected once. The sequenced sample consisted of peripheral blood. These receptors were obtained from an adult woman with stable Graves' hyperthyroidism. Both conserved end residues are part of each CDR3. Each record gives: clone size, J gene, V gene, D gene, CDR3 DNA, CDR3 protein. D genes are given only for firm matches. Rows give clone size only sometimes, using once, few, many, or a class for an expanded clone.

>many|TRBJ2-7|TRBV6-1|-
TGTGCCAGCGGGGGTGGTAGTTTGTACGAGCAGTACTTC
CASGGGSLYEQYF
>many|TRBJ2-7|TRBV2|-
TGTGCCAGCAGGGACAGATTCTCCTACGAGCAGTACTTC
CASRDRFSYEQYF
>many|TRBJ2-5|TRBV7-3|-
TGTGCCAGCAGCTTATACGGTGCAGAGACCCAGTACTTC
CASSLYGAETQYF
>few|TRBJ2-7|TRBV20-1|-
TGCAGTGCTAGATTGTCTAGCAGAGGTCTCGAGCAGTACTTC
CSARLSSRGLEQYF
>many|TRBJ1-1|TRBV6-1|-
TGTGCCAGCAGTGAAGCGCGGCATAACACTGAAGCTTTCTTT
CASSEARHNTEAFF
>many|TRBJ1-1|TRBV12-3/TRBV12-4|TRBD1
TGTGCCAGCAGAACCACAGGGGGGAACACTGAAGCTTTCTTT
CASRTTGGNTEAFF
>many|TRBJ2-7|TRBV6-1|TRBD2
TGTGCCAGCAACAGACTAGCGGGAGGGCCCTACGAGCAGTACTTC
CASNRLAGGPYEQYF
>many|TRBJ1-2|TRBV6-5|-
TGTGCCAGCAGTTCCCTAGCGGGAGGTGGCTACACCTTC
CASSSLAGGGYTF
>-|TRBJ1-1|TRBV12-3/TRBV12-4|-
TGTGCCAGCAGTCCATCGCGGAGGGCCACTGAAGCTTTCTTT
CASSPSRRATEAFF
>many|TRBJ2-7|TRBV7-2|TRBD1
TGTGCCAGCAGCTTAACGAGGGGACAGGGGGTATACGAGCAGTACTTC
CASSLTRGQGVYEQYF
>many|TRBJ1-1|TRBV5-1|TRBD1
TGCGCCAGCAGCTTGGAAGGGACAGCGAACACTGAAGCTTTCTTT
CASSLEGTANTEAFF
>-|TRBJ2-4|TRBV18|-
TGTGCCAGCTCACAAGGGGCGATTCAGTACTTC
CASSQGAIQYF
>many|TRBJ2-7|TRBV28|TRBD2
TGTGCCAGCAGTTTAACTAGCGGGAACTTGTACGAGCAGTACTTC
CASSLTSGNLYEQYF
>many|TRBJ2-2|TRBV28|-
TGTGCCAGCAGTTTATGGATCAGAGAAAATCCCGTCTGGGGGGAGCTGTTTTTT
CASSLWIRENPVWGELFF
>few|TRBJ2-5|TRBV29-1|TRBD2
TGCAGCGTTGGGGGGACTAGCGAATACTTC
CSVGGTSEYF
>many|TRBJ1-1|TRBV12-3/TRBV12-4|TRBD1
TGTGCCAGCAGTTCCCTAGGACAGGCTGAAGCTTTCTTT
CASSSLGQAEAFF
>many|TRBJ2-5|TRBV18|-
TGTGCCAGCTCACCAGAGGTAGAGACCCAGTACTTC
CASSPEVETQYF
>many|TRBJ2-4|TRBV30|TRBD2
TGTGCCTGGAGTGTCTCGGGCGGGAGGGCCAAAAACATTCAGTACTTC
CAWSVSGGRAKNIQYF
>many|TRBJ2-7|TRBV6-1|-
TGTGCCACCGACAGCAGCTCCTACGAGCAGTACTTC
CATDSSSYEQYF
>many|TRBJ1-5|TRBV6-1|-
TGTGCCAGCAGTGAATTGTGGAGCAATCAGCCCCAGCATTTT
CASSELWSNQPQHF
>many|TRBJ2-5|TRBV7-9|TRBD2
TGTGCCAGCAGCCCCCTAGGGACTAGCGGGAGAGGCGAGACCCAGTACTTC
CASSPLGTSGRGETQYF
>few|TRBJ2-6|TRBV19|-
TGTGCCAGTAGTATCCCAGCAGGGCCTACCTCTGGGGCCAACGTCCTGACTTTC
CASSIPAGPTSGANVLTF
>many|TRBJ1-2|TRBV28|-
TGTGCCAGCAGGGAAGGGGGGCTGTATGGCTACACCTTC
CASREGGLYGYTF
>many|TRBJ1-1|TRBV28|-
TGTGCCAGCAGAGCACCCCCTACCCCTGAAGCTTTCTTT
CASRAPPTPEAFF
>many|TRBJ1-3|TRBV7-6|-
TGTGCCAGCAGCTTAGTCGGCAGGAACTCTGGAAACACCATATATTTT
CASSLVGRNSGNTIYF
>many|TRBJ2-7|TRBV2|-
TGTGCCAGCAGTGAATTCGACGAGCAGTACTTC
CASSEFDEQYF
>few|TRBJ2-3|TRBV28|-
TGTGCCAGCAGTCCTCCTGCCCGGACAGCCTCAGATACGCAGTATTTT
CASSPPARTASDTQYF